One and the same sample provided the 29 T cell receptor beta chains below, sequenced in a study of beta chain features in type 1 diabetes. Expressed TCRB transcripts were sequenced after all isolated RNA was converted to cDNA. Sequencing was performed with immunoSEQ multiplex PCR; in TCRdb, only in-frame clones are kept and a portion is missing. This sample has 200,000 to 250,000 clones, with 25% to 35% found just once. Sequenced material: central memory CD4+ T cells from blood. The receptors come from a man in his thirties or forties in good health.

The chain couples TRBV2 to TRBJ1-3, with TRBD1 identical over 7 bases. Trimming at V came to 8 bases and at J to 4 bases, leaving 5 bases not matched to a gene. The CDR3 loop spans 13 amino acids. Germline V gene data show CDR1 as SNHLY and CDR2 as FYNNEI. For the CDR3, the DNA is TGTGCCAGCGACTGGACAGGAGGAAACACCATATATTTT. It yields the protein CASDWTGGNTIYF.

The chain links TRBV7-9 to TRBJ2-3, with D perhaps TRBD2 (5 bases). CDR1 is SEHNR, CDR2 FQNEAQ, per germline (reference sequence). V was clipped by 7 bases and J by 5 bases, with 22 bases between them. CDR3 length equals 16 residues. This chain's CDR3 is CASTKYLLGSRDTQYF. The CDR3 region has the DNA TGTGCCAGCACCAAATACCTACTAGGTTCTAGAGATACGCAGTATTTT.

This sequence joins TRBV20-1 and TRBJ2-2; D gene uncertain. Trimming stripped 8 bases from V and 5 bases from J, with 9 bases between. The CDR3 totals 11 residues. Germline V lookup: CDR1 DFQATT, CDR2 SNEGSKA (reference sequence). DNA of the CDR3: TGCAGTATACTTAGGACCGGGGAGCTGTTTTTT. This codes for CSILRTGELFF.

The rearrangement uses TRBV2 and TRBJ1-1; 7 nucleotides agree with TRBD1. CDR3 size: 14 residues. Germline V gives CDR1 SNHLY, CDR2 FYNNEI. With V trimmed by 7 bases and J by 7 bases, 12 bases remained unmatched. CDR3 amino acids: CASTLGTALLEAFF. CDR3 sequence (DNA): TGTGCCAGCACCCTCGGGACAGCCCTCCTTGAAGCTTTCTTT.

In nucleotides, the CDR3 is TGTGCCAGCAGCAGTGAGCACCTTAGCACAGATACGCAGTATTTT. Translation gives CASSSEHLSTDTQYF. This rearrangement joins TRBV7-8 to TRBJ2-3; the D is unclear. V gave up 5 bases and J gave up 0 bases, with 12 bases separating them. CDR3 length: 15 residues. CDR1 and CDR2 from the germline V gene are SGHVS and FQNEAQ.

This clone was observed a handful of times. J is TRBJ2-7 and V is TRBV11-2, with a weak D call TRBD2 (5 bases). Trimming cost V 7 bases and J 0 bases, with 16 bases left between them. The length of the CDR3 is 15 residues. The V gene's germline CDR1 is SGHAT and CDR2 FQNNGV. This CDR3 is CASTPAGPSSYEQYF. CDR3 coding DNA: TGTGCCAGCACCCCGGCGGGCCCCAGCTCCTACGAGCAGTACTTC.

The chain combines TRBV21-1 with TRBJ2-7. TRBV21-1 is tagged as a pseudogene. The CDR3 totals 14 residues. CDR3 protein: CASSKAQGRHEQYF. The CDR3 DNA follows: TGTGCCAGCAGCAAAGCTCAGGGGAGGCACGAGCAGTACTTC.

This chain joins TRBV20-1 and TRBJ2-3; D gene uncertain. The length of the CDR3 is 10 residues. CDR1 is DFQATT, CDR2 SNEGSKA, per germline (reference sequence). Deletions cut 0 bases from V and 15 bases from J, with 10 bases between. Written as DNA, the CDR3 is TGCAGTGCTAGAGATGTGGGGATTTATTTT. Protein product: CSARDVGIYF.

This clone was counted between two and nine times. V gene TRBV28 combines with J gene TRBJ2-7; D might be TRBD1 or TRBD2, each matching 6 bases. CDR1 and CDR2 from the germline V gene are MDHEN and SYDVKM. Trimming removed 7 bases from V and 3 bases from J, with 16 bases in between. There are 14 residues in the CDR3. CDR3 sequence (DNA): TGTGCCAGCATGCGGGACACCTCTCTCTACGAGCAGTACTTC. Amino acids: CASMRDTSLYEQYF.

This chain uses TRBV18 with TRBJ2-6; D ambiguous. CDR3 length: 15 residues. Germline assignment: CDR1 KGHSH and CDR2 LQKENI. Trimming stripped 4 bases from V and 0 bases from J, with 7 bases between. The DNA for the CDR3 is TGTGCCAGCTCACAGTCACTCTCTGGGGCCAACGTCCTGACTTTC. Amino acids: CASSQSLSGANVLTF.

This clone was counted between two and nine times. This CDR3 is CARRDISTGANVLTF. Written as DNA, the CDR3 is TGTGCGCGCCGGGACATTTCTACTGGGGCCAACGTCCTGACTTTC. This chain uses TRBV30 with TRBJ2-6; possibly TRBD1 for D (6 bases). Germline V CDR1 and CDR2: GTSNPN, SVGIG (reference sequence). CDR3 length equals 15 residues.

This clone has just a few counts. It may be a read error: a sequence one base away is much more abundant. This chain uses TRBV7-2 with TRBJ2-1, with TRBD2 matching over 8 bases. The CDR3 spans 15 residues. V shed 5 bases, J shed 1 base, and the junction held 4 bases outside the gene matches. The germline CDR1 and CDR2 sequences are SGHTA and FQGNSA. The CDR3 nucleotides are TGTGCCAGCAGCATCTCTAGCGGGTCCTACAATGAGCAGTTCTTC. This translates into CASSISSGSYNEQFF. Drawing the rest from reference TRBV7-2 and TRBJ2-1, the complete variable domain is GAGVSQSPSNKVTEKGKDVELRCDPISGHTALYWYRQSLGQGLEFLIYFQGNSAPDKSGLPSDRFSAERTGGSVSTLTIQRTQQEDSAVYLCASSISSGSYNEQFFGPGTRLTVL.

The genes are TRBV29-1 and TRBJ2-1; 8 nucleotides align to TRBD2. From germline, CDR1 is SQVTM and CDR2 ANQGSEA. Trimming cost V 3 bases and J 2 bases; bases outside gene matches: 9. CDR3 size: 16 residues. The DNA for the CDR3 is TGCAGCGTTGAGCCTAGCGGGCTAGCCACCTACAATGAGCAGTTCTTC. It encodes CSVEPSGLATYNEQFF.

This clone was found a few times. V is TRBV5-6 and J is TRBJ2-5, with 8 nucleotides matching TRBD1. The end of the DNA aligns better with TRBJ2-7, so the J call may be wrong. The germline gives CDR1 SGHDT, CDR2 YYEEEE. The CDR3 consists of 11 residues. CDR3: CASGTGYEQYF. For the CDR3, the DNA is TGTGCCAGCGGGACAGGCTACGAGCAGTACTTC.

The chain employs TRBV7-2 and TRBJ2-5; 7 nucleotides match TRBD2. The ends lost 2 bases at V and 5 bases at J; junction bases unmatched: 8. Germline lookup yields CDR1 SGHTA and CDR2 FQGNSA. CDR3 length: 15 residues. CDR3 residues: CASSLFREAGETQYF. The DNA for the CDR3 is TGTGCCAGCAGCTTATTCCGGGAGGCGGGGGAGACCCAGTACTTC.

This clone has a handful of counts. The V gene is TRBV15, the J gene TRBJ2-5; D may be TRBD2 (5 bases). The CDR3 length is 16 residues. V lost 0 bases and J lost 5, with 16 bases in between. From germline, CDR1 is LNHNV and CDR2 YYDKDF (reference sequence). The CDR3 spells CATSRDQTGWRETQYF. CDR3 bases: TGTGCCACCAGCAGAGATCAGACGGGGTGGCGGGAGACCCAGTACTTC.

This clone was observed at least ten times. The chain joins TRBV7-2 to TRBJ2-3; possibly TRBD1 for D (6 bases). CDR1 is SGHTA and CDR2 is FQGNSA in the germline V gene. V lost 5 bases and J 2 bases, leaving 11 bases between the germline ends. The CDR3 runs to 14 residues. This CDR3 reads CASSRDRTTDTQYF. Here the CDR3 DNA reads TGTGCCAGCAGCCGCGACAGGACCACAGATACGCAGTATTTT.

This clone was counted only a few times. The rearrangement uses TRBV7-8 and TRBJ2-1; 15 bases map to TRBD2. Germline V lookup: CDR1 SGHVS, CDR2 FQNEAQ. The J segment lost 9 bases and the V segment lost 4 bases, leaving 4 bases of the junction unmatched. The CDR3 is made up of 15 amino acids. The CDR3 DNA is TGTGCCAGCAGCTCGGGACTAGCGGGAGGCGGTGAGCAGTTCTTC. Translation gives CASSSGLAGGGEQFF.

This clone was recorded a few times. This CDR3 is also generated by other DNA sequences in the sample. The CDR3 reads CASSQVGRSEQYF. DNA of the CDR3: TGTGCCAGCAGCCAAGTCGGTCGTTCCGAGCAGTACTTC. The chain is built from TRBV14 and TRBJ2-7; no definite D call. The germline V and J ends were trimmed by 1 base and 6 bases, with 10 bases remaining between them. This CDR3 contains 13 residues. CDR1 and CDR2 from the germline V gene are SGHDN and FVKESK. Variable domain in full (rest from reference TRBV14 and TRBJ2-7): EAGVTQFPSHSVIEKGQTVTLRCDPISGHDNLYWYRRVMGKEIKFLLHFVKESKQDESGMPNNRFLAERTGGTYSTLKVQPAELEDSGVYFCASSQVGRSEQYFGPGTRLTVT.

The genes are TRBV28 and TRBJ2-5, with 12 bases that match TRBD2. The germline gives CDR1 MDHEN, CDR2 SYDVKM. CDR3 length: 17 residues. V was clipped by 5 bases and J by 1 base; unmatched bases: 8. The CDR3 region has the DNA TGTGCCAGCAGTCCCAATGGACTAGCGGGACCCCAAGAGACCCAGTACTTC. It translates to CASSPNGLAGPQETQYF.

The chain is built from TRBV10-3 and TRBJ1-5, with 7 positions matching TRBD1. The CDR3 has 14 residues. Germline CDR1 and CDR2: ENHRY and SYGVKD. Germline trimming cut 5 bases from V and 4 bases from J; bases unmatched to any gene: 5. Written as DNA, the CDR3 is TGTGCCATCAGTCAGGACAGGAAGAATCAGCCCCAGCATTTT. This gives the protein CAISQDRKNQPQHF.

The chain links TRBV2 to TRBJ2-1; D is perhaps TRBD2 (5 bases). V lost 5 bases and J lost 7, with 9 bases in between. The CDR3 runs 12 residues. CDR1 is SNHLY, CDR2 FYNNEI, per germline. The CDR3 region is CASSPRRNEQFF. CDR3 in DNA: TGTGCCAGCAGTCCCCGGAGGAATGAGCAGTTCTTC.

This clone has a handful of counts. The chain joins TRBV7-9 to TRBJ2-6, with D perhaps matching TRBD1 or TRBD2 (5 bases each). The CDR3 contains 15 residues. The V and J ends lost 0 bases and 4 bases respectively, with 7 bases between them. Germline V gene sequence: CDR1 SEHNR, CDR2 FQNEAQ (reference sequence). For the CDR3, the DNA is TGTGCCAGCAGCTTAGCGGGGGTAGGGGCCAACGTCCTGACTTTC. Translated, it gives CASSLAGVGANVLTF. Full variable domain (missing parts from reference TRBV7-9 and TRBJ2-6): DTGVSQNPRHKITKRGQNVTFRCDPISEHNRLYWYRQTLGQGPEFLTYFQNEAQLEKSRLLSDRFSAERPKGSFSTLEIQRTEQGDSAMYLCASSLAGVGANVLTFGAGSRLTVL.

Only a few counts were recorded for this clone. The chain links TRBV15 to TRBJ1-5; D unresolved. Deletions cut 4 bases from V and 4 bases from J, with 17 bases between. Looked up from germline, CDR1 is LNHNV and CDR2 is YYDKDF (reference sequence). The CDR3 is 16 amino acids. The CDR3 reads CATSTGGQIRNQPQHF. CDR3 sequence (DNA): TGTGCCACCAGCACCGGAGGGCAGATCAGGAATCAGCCCCAGCATTTT.

This clone was detected only a few times. This rearrangement joins TRBV15 to TRBJ2-3, with 8 bases fitting TRBD2. From germline, CDR1 is LNHNV and CDR2 YYDKDF (reference sequence). V was pared by 2 bases and J by 3 bases, with 16 bases of the junction left unmatched. CDR3 length: 19 amino acids. The CDR3 is CATSRPRIAGPRGTDTQYF. DNA for the CDR3: TGTGCCACCAGCAGACCCCGCATAGCGGGGCCGAGAGGAACAGATACGCAGTATTTT.

The V call is TRBV7-9, the J call TRBJ2-7; 7 bases map to TRBD1. CDR3 length: 15 amino acids. Germline V gives CDR1 SEHNR, CDR2 FQNEAQ (reference sequence). Trimming at V came to 4 bases and at J to 4 bases, leaving 10 bases not matched to a gene. The DNA of the CDR3 is TGTGCCAGCAGCTCCGCCGGGACAGAGAGATACGAGCAGTACTTC. It encodes CASSSAGTERYEQYF.

This chain uses TRBV9 with TRBJ2-1; 7 bases match TRBD2. Germline V lookup: CDR1 SGDLS, CDR2 YYNGEE. This CDR3 is built from 14 residues. Unmatched junction bases numbered 12, after V lost 6 bases and J lost 9 bases. The CDR3 nucleotides read TGTGCCAGCAACCCGGGGGAGGGCCGTATTGAGCAGTTCTTC. Protein: CASNPGEGRIEQFF. Variable domain in full (rest from reference TRBV9 and TRBJ2-1): DSGVTQTPKHLITATGQRVTLRCSPRSGDLSVYWYQQSLDQGLQFLIQYYNGEERAKGNILERFSAQQFPDLHSELNLSSLELGDSALYFCASNPGEGRIEQFFGPGTRLTVL.

J is TRBJ2-7 and V is TRBV15; D uncertain. Trimming removed 1 base from V and 5 bases from J, with 15 bases in between. There are 15 residues in the CDR3. CDR1 is LNHNV and CDR2 is YYDKDF in the germline V gene (reference sequence). For the CDR3, the DNA is TGTGCCACCAGCAGAGGGGATATCACGTCGCACGAGCAGTACTTC. Its protein is CATSRGDITSHEQYF.

This clone was seen a few times. CDR3 nucleotide sequence: TGTGCCAGCATGGGCAGGGTTTTTTCACCCCTCCACTTT. It translates to CASMGRVFSPLHF. This rearrangement joins TRBV27 to TRBJ1-6; the D gene is possibly TRBD1 (5 bases). The V gene's germline CDR1 is MNHEY and CDR2 SMNVEV (reference sequence). Between the trimmed V and J ends, which lost 7 bases and 9 bases, there was a span of 13 bases. CDR3 size: 13 residues.